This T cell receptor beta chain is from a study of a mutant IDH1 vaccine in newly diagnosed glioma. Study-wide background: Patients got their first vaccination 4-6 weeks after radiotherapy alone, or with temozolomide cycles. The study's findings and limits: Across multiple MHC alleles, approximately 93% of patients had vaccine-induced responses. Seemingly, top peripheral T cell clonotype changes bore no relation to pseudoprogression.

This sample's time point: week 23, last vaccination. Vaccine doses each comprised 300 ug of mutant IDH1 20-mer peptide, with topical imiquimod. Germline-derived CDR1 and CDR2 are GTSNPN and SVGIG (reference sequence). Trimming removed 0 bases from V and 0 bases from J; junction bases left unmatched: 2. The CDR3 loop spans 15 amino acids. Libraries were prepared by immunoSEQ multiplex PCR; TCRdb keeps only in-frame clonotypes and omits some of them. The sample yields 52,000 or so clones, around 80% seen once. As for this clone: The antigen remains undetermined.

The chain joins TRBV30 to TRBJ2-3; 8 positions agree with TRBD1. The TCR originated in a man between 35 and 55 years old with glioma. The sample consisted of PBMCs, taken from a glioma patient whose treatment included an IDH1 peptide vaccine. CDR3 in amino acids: CAWSVTGASTDTQYF. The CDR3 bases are TGTGCCTGGAGTGTGACAGGGGCTAGCACAGATACGCAGTATTTT.